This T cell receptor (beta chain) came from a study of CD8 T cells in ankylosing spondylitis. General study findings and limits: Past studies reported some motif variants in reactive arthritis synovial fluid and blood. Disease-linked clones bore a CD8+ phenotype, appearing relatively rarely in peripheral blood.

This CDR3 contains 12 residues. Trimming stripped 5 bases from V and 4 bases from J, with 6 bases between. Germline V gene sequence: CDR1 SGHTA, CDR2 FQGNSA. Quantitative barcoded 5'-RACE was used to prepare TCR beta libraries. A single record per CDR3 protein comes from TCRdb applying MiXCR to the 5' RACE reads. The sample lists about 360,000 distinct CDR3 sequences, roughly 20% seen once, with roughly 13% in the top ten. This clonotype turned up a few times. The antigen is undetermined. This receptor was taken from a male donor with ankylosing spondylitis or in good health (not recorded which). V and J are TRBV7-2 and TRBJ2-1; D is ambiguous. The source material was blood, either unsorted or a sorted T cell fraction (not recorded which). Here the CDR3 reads CASSPQYNEQFF. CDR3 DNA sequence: TGTGCCAGCAGCCCACAATACAATGAGCAGTTCTTC.